These 32 T cell receptor beta chains share one sample of origin, sequenced in a study of blood T cells in healthy people across ages. The use of a sample-barcoded 5' primer and a J-beta primer mix characterized a second PCR of 7 to 11 cycles. Using its own MiXCR run on the 5' RACE reads, TCRdb lists one record per CDR3 protein. The sample records more than 1,400,000 distinct CDR3 sequences, about 40% being singletons. Sequenced material: blood. Receptors originate from a woman aged 18 to 35 in good health.

The chain combines TRBV10-1 with TRBJ1-2; D is unresolved. The CDR3 sequence is 15 residues long. CDR1 is WNHNN and CDR2 is SYGVQD in the germline V gene (reference sequence). Trimming stripped 4 bases from V and 0 bases from J, with 12 bases between. CDR3 DNA sequence: TGCGCCAGCAGTGCCGCCGGGTCAGCTAACTATGGCTACACCTTC. It translates to CASSAAGSANYGYTF.

This rearrangement joins TRBV28 to TRBJ2-7; unclear D gene. Trimming stripped 3 bases from V and 3 bases from J, with 15 bases between. Germline V gives CDR1 MDHEN, CDR2 SYDVKM. The CDR3 is 15 residues long. The CDR3 is CASSLPLWKGYEQYF. The CDR3 bases are TGTGCCAGCAGTTTGCCCCTCTGGAAAGGCTACGAGCAGTACTTC.

This clonotype was picked up many times. The chain has TRBV20-1 and TRBJ2-6, with 11 bases identical to TRBD2. Germline trimming cut 6 bases from V and 1 base from J; bases unmatched to any gene: 8. Germline V gene lookup returns CDR1 DFQATT and CDR2 SNEGSKA (reference sequence). The CDR3 extends over 17 amino acids. The CDR3 DNA follows: TGCAGTGCCCCCCGCGGACTAGCGGGTTCTGGGGCCAACGTCCTGACTTTC. Translated, it gives CSAPRGLAGSGANVLTF.

The V gene is TRBV4-1, the J gene TRBJ1-2; a weak D match, TRBD1 (6 bases). With 0 bases removed from V and 6 bases from J, the gap between germline ends came to 14 bases. Germline V CDR1 and CDR2: MGHRA, YSYEKL. This CDR3 contains 15 residues. The CDR3 region has the DNA TGCGCCAGCAGCCAAGATCCGACAGGCTACAATGGCTACACCTTC. It specifies CASSQDPTGYNGYTF.

This sequence joins TRBV9 and TRBJ2-3; perhaps TRBD1 as D (5 bases). Germline V gene sequence: CDR1 SGDLS, CDR2 YYNGEE. The CDR3 has 13 residues. V was shortened by 9 bases and J by 6 bases, with 17 bases between the two germline ends. This chain's CDR3 is CATQGQVSDTQYF. In DNA, the CDR3 is TGTGCCACTCAGGGCCAGGTTAGCGATACGCAGTATTTT.

The chain is built from TRBV7-2 and TRBJ2-3, with D perhaps being TRBD1 or TRBD2 (6 bases each). Germline CDR1 reads SGHTA; CDR2 reads FQGNSA. The CDR3 contains 17 residues. Trimming stripped 0 bases from V and 7 bases from J, with 20 bases between. The CDR3 coding sequence is TGTGCCAGCAGCTTAGCGTCAGGGCTAGAGGGGGGCAATACGCAGTATTTT. It specifies CASSLASGLEGGNTQYF.

J is TRBJ2-4 and V is TRBV7-8; 7 nucleotides agree with TRBD1. The CDR3 is made up of 12 amino acids. Germline V gene lookup returns CDR1 SGHVS and CDR2 FQNEAQ. Trimming removed 6 bases from V and 15 bases from J; junction bases left unmatched: 11. DNA for the CDR3: TGTGCCAGCAGTTCTACAGGGGCGGCCCCGTACTTC. Protein: CASSSTGAAPYF.

This clonotype appeared a few times. This rearrangement joins TRBV28 to TRBJ1-1; 8 bases match TRBD1. The CDR3 sequence is 16 residues long. With 5 bases clipped from V and 1 base from J, the junction kept 9 bases outside the gene matches. From germline, CDR1 is MDHEN and CDR2 SYDVKM. Here the CDR3 reads CASSPRTGSGNTEAFF. CDR3 sequence (DNA): TGTGCCAGCAGTCCCCGGACAGGGTCCGGGAACACTGAAGCTTTCTTT.

The V and J genes are TRBV10-3 and TRBJ1-5; D remains unclear. The V gene lost 4 bases and the J gene lost 0 bases, with 10 bases spanning the gap. The CDR3 contains 15 residues. CDR1 is ENHRY and CDR2 is SYGVKD in the germline V gene. The CDR3 loop is CAISVSGDSNQPQHF. CDR3 coding DNA: TGTGCCATCAGTGTTTCAGGAGATAGCAATCAGCCCCAGCATTTT.

The CDR3 region has the DNA TGTGCCAGCAGCTTAGATCGTCGGAAAGGGGTCTTCACAGATACGCAGTATTTT. The encoded protein is CASSLDRRKGVFTDTQYF. The chain has TRBV7-2 and TRBJ2-3, with TRBD1 as a possible D gene (5 bases). Germline-derived CDR1 and CDR2 are SGHTA and FQGNSA. CDR3 length: 18 amino acids. V lost 1 base, J lost 2 bases, and 19 bases lay in between.

V usage is TRBV20-1 and J usage is TRBJ2-1, with D perhaps TRBD1 or TRBD2 (5 bases each). From germline, CDR1 is DFQATT and CDR2 SNEGSKA (reference sequence). V was trimmed by 6 bases and J by 0 bases, leaving 18 bases between them. CDR3 size: 16 residues. In DNA, the CDR3 is TGCAGTGCCCACTCACGGGGCAAAAGCTCCTACAATGAGCAGTTCTTC. It encodes CSAHSRGKSSYNEQFF.

The chain carries TRBV20-1 and TRBJ2-7; tentative D call: TRBD2 (6 bases). Germline-derived CDR1 and CDR2 are DFQATT and SNEGSKA (reference sequence). CDR3 length: 13 amino acids. V lost 4 bases and J 2 bases, leaving 12 bases between the germline ends. CDR3 protein: CSAIQGLTYEQYF. The CDR3 DNA sequence: TGCAGTGCTATTCAGGGACTGACCTACGAGCAGTACTTC.

The V and J genes are TRBV10-3 and TRBJ2-4; 9 nucleotides align to TRBD1. The J call is uncertain, as TRBJ2-7 better fits the DNA end. CDR3 length: 14 residues. From germline, CDR1 is ENHRY and CDR2 SYGVKD. DNA of the CDR3: TGTGCCACCCGGAATGGGACAGGGCTACACGAGCAGTACTTC. This translates into CATRNGTGLHEQYF.

The chain recombines TRBV25-1 with TRBJ2-7; 9 bases match TRBD2. TRBJ2-1 explains the end of the DNA better; the J call may be wrong. Germline assignment: CDR1 MGHDK and CDR2 SYGVNS. CDR3 size: 13 residues. CDR3 DNA sequence: TGTGCCAGCAGTCGGGGTAGCGGGAGCGAGCAGTTCTTC. Amino acid sequence: CASSRGSGSEQFF.

The chain joins TRBV10-3 to TRBJ2-2, with no clear D. The CDR3 has 15 amino acids. Germline assignment: CDR1 ENHRY and CDR2 SYGVKD. Trimming shortened V by 0 bases and J by 3 bases, and 8 bases separated the two germline ends. CDR3 amino acids: CAISESGSYTGELFF. In DNA form, the CDR3 reads TGTGCCATCAGTGAGTCCGGCAGCTACACCGGGGAGCTGTTTTTT.

The chain carries TRBV6-1 and TRBJ1-6; tentative D call: TRBD1 (6 bases). The CDR3 length is 10 residues. Germline assignment: CDR1 MNHNS and CDR2 SASEGT. Trimming took 9 bases from V and 16 from J, leaving 13 bases between them. The CDR3 region is CASRMTGLHF. The CDR3 nucleotides are TGTGCCAGTCGGATGACAGGACTCCACTTT.

The chain employs TRBV6-8 and TRBJ2-5; no definite D call. Near its end, the DNA agrees better with TRBJ2-1, so the J call may be wrong. The CDR3 contains 14 residues. The germline V gene has CDR1 MNHGY and CDR2 SAAAGT. The CDR3 sequence: CASCWTGVLETQFF. CDR3 in DNA: TGTGCCAGCTGTTGGACGGGCGTCCTAGAGACCCAGTTCTTC.

The chain carries TRBV6-6 and TRBJ1-2; D unresolved. V was clipped by 2 bases and J by 7 bases, with 5 bases between them. Germline V lookup: CDR1 MNHNY, CDR2 SVGAGI (reference sequence). This CDR3 has 11 amino acids. CDR3 sequence reads: CASSYDIGYTF. CDR3 bases: TGTGCCAGCAGTTACGACATTGGCTACACCTTC.

V usage is TRBV2 and J usage is TRBJ2-7; D is unresolved. The length of the CDR3 is 14 residues. The ends were cut back, 3 bases at V and 3 bases at J, with 12 bases in the middle. Germline V gives CDR1 SNHLY, CDR2 FYNNEI. As DNA, the CDR3 is TGTGCCAGCAGTGATGGTCAGGCCCACTACGAGCAGTACTTC. The encoded protein is CASSDGQAHYEQYF.

This clonotype appeared a few times. The rearrangement uses TRBV27 and TRBJ2-3; 7 nucleotides align to TRBD2. V trimming: 6 bases; J trimming: 2 bases; junction bases outside the gene matches: 11. Germline CDR1 and CDR2: MNHEY and SMNVEV (reference sequence). The CDR3 totals 16 residues. CDR3 in amino acids: CASRPWEGLVTDTQYF. DNA for the CDR3: TGTGCCAGCAGGCCCTGGGAGGGCCTCGTCACAGATACGCAGTATTTT.

The chain employs TRBV24-1 and TRBJ2-4; TRBD1 aligns across 8 bases. Trimming cost V 4 bases and J 13 bases; bases outside gene matches: 11. This CDR3 contains 14 residues. The germline gives CDR1 KGHDR, CDR2 SFDVKD. The CDR3 here is CATSDRTGFMEQYF. The CDR3 DNA reads TGTGCCACCAGTGACCGGACAGGGTTCATGGAGCAGTACTTC.

This rearrangement joins TRBV7-6 to TRBJ2-4; D possibly corresponds to TRBD1 (6 bases). The CDR3 is 15 residues long. The germline V and J ends were trimmed by 1 base and 2 bases, with 9 bases remaining between them. Germline loops: CDR1 SGHVS, CDR2 FNYEAQ. The CDR3 reads CASSLEQGTKNIQYF. CDR3 DNA: TGTGCCAGCAGCTTAGAACAGGGAACCAAAAACATTCAGTACTTC.

About this clonotype: The junction does not match germline at one end; this may be a read error. The chain uses TRBV5-6 and TRBJ2-7, with D uncertain. TRBJ2-5 explains the end of the DNA better; the J call may be wrong. Germline V gene lookup returns CDR1 SGHDT and CDR2 YYEEEE. The CDR3 contains 14 residues. The CDR3 DNA follows: TGTGTCAGCAGCTTCCAGATTTCGACGGAGACCCAGTACTTC. This sequence encodes CVSSFQISTETQYF.

The chain recombines TRBV7-9 with TRBJ1-2, with 9 positions matching TRBD1. The length of the CDR3 is 16 residues. Germline loops: CDR1 SEHNR, CDR2 FQNEAQ (reference sequence). The junction had 17 bases not matched to a gene; V was cut back by 10 bases and J by 5 bases. In DNA form, the CDR3 reads TGTGCCATCGACCGAAAACCGGGACAGGGCAAATATGGCTACACCTTC. This translates into CAIDRKPGQGKYGYTF.

The chain recombines TRBV20-1 with TRBJ2-3; D unresolved. The germline V gene encodes CDR1 DFQATT and CDR2 SNEGSKA (reference sequence). The CDR3 contains 14 residues. Trimming stripped 5 bases from V and 0 bases from J, with 12 bases between. The CDR3 loop is CSAGWAGSTDTQYF. CDR3 DNA sequence: TGCAGTGCTGGCTGGGCCGGGAGCACAGATACGCAGTATTTT.

This clonotype was observed a few times. A read error may account for a junction end that differs from germline. The chain combines TRBV5-5 with TRBJ2-1, with 7 positions matching TRBD2. This CDR3 region has 14 residues. Germline lookup yields CDR1 SGHKS and CDR2 YYEKEE (reference sequence). This CDR3 is CASSHFTKRDEQFF. The CDR3 DNA reads TGTGCCAGCAGCCACTTTACGAAGCGGGATGAACAGTTCTTC.

The V gene is TRBV30, the J gene TRBJ2-1; TRBD1 matches at 8 bases. This CDR3 is built from 12 residues. V shed 2 bases, J shed 10 bases, and the junction held 4 bases outside the gene matches. The germline gives CDR1 GTSNPN, CDR2 SVGIG (reference sequence). In DNA, the CDR3 is TGTGCCTGGAGTCCGACAGGGGAGGAGCAGTTCTTC. Translating gives CAWSPTGEEQFF.

CDR3 nucleotides: TGCAGTCTCCCTTCCGACAGGGGTTTCTCCTACGAGCAGTACTTC. Residues: CSLPSDRGFSYEQYF. V gene TRBV20-1 combines with J gene TRBJ2-7, with 8 bases aligning to TRBD1. The junction had 12 bases not matched to a gene; V was cut back by 8 bases and J by 0 bases. The CDR3 has 15 amino acids. CDR1 DFQATT and CDR2 SNEGSKA come from the germline V gene (reference sequence).

The genes are TRBV21-1 and TRBJ2-7; no check of the table's D call, TRBD1, against the DNA was made. TRBV21-1 is recorded as a pseudogene. CDR3 length equals 17 residues. As DNA, the CDR3 is TGCGCCAGCAGCAAAAACCACGACAGGGAGATTTACAATGAGCAGTACTTC. As protein: CASSKNHDREIYNEQYF.

This clonotype was recorded only once. CDR3 coding DNA: TGCAGTGCTAGGGTGAGCGGGCTAGTAGAAAATGGGCAGTACTTC. Translation: CSARVSGLVENGQYF. This rearrangement joins TRBV20-1 to TRBJ2-5; tentatively, D is TRBD2 (6 bases). CDR3 length: 15 residues. Germline V gene lookup returns CDR1 DFQATT and CDR2 SNEGSKA (reference sequence). Trimming stripped 3 bases from V and 11 bases from J, with 25 bases between.

This clonotype was detected many times. This chain joins TRBV7-2 and TRBJ2-1, with D tentatively TRBD1 (6 bases). V lost 2 bases to trimming and J lost 1 base, with 9 bases between them. Germline lookup yields CDR1 SGHTA and CDR2 FQGNSA. CDR3 length: 15 residues. The CDR3 DNA reads TGTGCCAGCAGCTTATTGGGGGCGTCCTACAATGAGCAGTTCTTC. Its translation is CASSLLGASYNEQFF.

The chain is built from TRBV29-1 and TRBJ1-1; D ambiguous. The CDR3 sequence is 12 residues long. Germline V gene lookup returns CDR1 SQVTM and CDR2 ANQGSEA. CDR3 DNA: TGCAGTGGGAGTTCCGCGAACACTGAAGCTTTCTTT. It translates to CSGSSANTEAFF. The whole variable domain, filled in from reference TRBV29-1 and TRBJ1-1, reads SAVISQKPSRDICQRGTSLTIQCQVDSQVTMMFWYRQQPGQSLTLIATANQGSEATYESGFVIDKFPISRPNLTFSTLTVSNMSPEDSSIYLCSGSSANTEAFFGQGTRLTVV.